In its sample, the clone carrying this TCR beta chain was seen a few times. Primed by a sample-barcoded 5' primer and a J-beta primer mix, a second PCR proceeded for about 6 to 12 cycles. One entry per CDR3 protein, called by TCRdb with MiXCR from the 5' RACE reads. Of some 1.5 million distinct CDR3 sequences detected, approximately 28% appear once; the ten largest clones hold roughly 8%. Germline V CDR1 and CDR2: SGHNT, YYREEE (reference sequence). The length of the CDR3 is 15 residues. V dropped 0 bases and J dropped 7 bases, with 11 bases sitting between them. The data were obtained in a study of blood T cells in healthy people across ages.

The chain recombines TRBV5-4 with TRBJ1-6; D remains ambiguous. This clonotype originated in a woman in her twenties or thirties in good health. Sequenced: blood. For the CDR3, the DNA is TGTGCCAGCAGCTTGGAAGCGGTTGGGAATTCACCCCTCCACTTT. This gives the protein CASSLEAVGNSPLHF.